This entry lists 14 T cell receptor beta chains sequenced from one sample in a study of early T cells in non-severe SARS-CoV-2 infection. From the 5' RACE reads, TCRdb called clonotypes with MiXCR, one entry per CDR3 protein. This sample has tens of thousands of distinct CDR3 sequences, with under 11% found just once. The specimen was whole blood. The receptor set was obtained from an adult who was a healthcare worker with PCR-confirmed SARS-CoV-2 infection or an uninfected control (not recorded which).

This clonotype showed up just a few times. The V call is TRBV2, the J call TRBJ2-5; 9 positions match TRBD1. Looked up from germline, CDR1 is SNHLY and CDR2 is FYNNEI. The CDR3 extends over 13 amino acids. J lost 6 bases, V lost 6 bases, and 5 bases had no gene match. Here the CDR3 reads CASSWDREKTQYF. The CDR3, as DNA: TGTGCCAGCAGCTGGGACAGGGAAAAGACCCAGTACTTC.

This clonotype has ten or more counts. This chain links TRBV10-3 with TRBJ2-7; D perhaps matches TRBD1 (5 bases). The V end lost 7 bases, the J end lost 4 bases, and 17 bases lay between the germline ends. CDR3 length equals 14 residues. Germline-derived CDR1 and CDR2 are ENHRY and SYGVKD. CDR3 DNA sequence: TGTGCCATCAAGTTTGATGGGGCGCGGTACGAGCAGTACTTC. Translation gives CAIKFDGARYEQYF.

The chain employs TRBV29-1 and TRBJ1-1; tentatively, D is TRBD1 (5 bases). CDR1 and CDR2 from the germline V gene are SQVTM and ANQGSEA. This CDR3 comprises 13 residues. V was clipped by 3 bases and J by 6 bases, with 14 bases between them. CDR3 DNA sequence: TGCAGCGTTGAGGGGCGAGGGAGACCTGAAGCTTTCTTT. This sequence encodes CSVEGRGRPEAFF.

This clonotype was found a few times. The chain uses TRBV28 and TRBJ1-5; no reliable D call. Germline CDR1 and CDR2: MDHEN and SYDVKM. The CDR3 has 15 amino acids. V was cut by 5 bases and J by 0 bases, with 11 bases left in between. In DNA, the CDR3 is TGTGCCAGCAGTCCACCTCGGAGTAGCAATCAGCCCCAGCATTTT. It codes for CASSPPRSSNQPQHF.

The chain links TRBV7-2 to TRBJ1-2, with 7 positions matching TRBD1. The CDR3 contains 15 residues. With V trimmed by 2 bases and J by 5 bases, 8 bases remained unmatched. The germline gives CDR1 SGHTA, CDR2 FQGNSA. The CDR3 sequence is CASSLFTGDGYGYTF. DNA for the CDR3: TGTGCCAGCAGCTTATTCACAGGGGATGGGTATGGCTACACCTTC.

This chain links TRBV6-6 with TRBJ2-1; D call uncertain. Trimming removed 10 bases at V and 0 bases at J, with 13 bases between. The CDR3 length is 14 residues. Germline CDR1 and CDR2: MNHNY and SVGAGI (reference sequence). CDR3 DNA: TGTGCCACCGTGAGGACCACCTCCTACAATGAGCAGTTCTTC. This translates into CATVRTTSYNEQFF.

In regard to this clonotype: Given a much more abundant clone one base away, this may be a read error. V usage is TRBV12-3 or TRBV12-4 and J usage is TRBJ2-2; tentatively, D is TRBD2 (6 bases). This CDR3 spans 14 amino acids. The CDR3 DNA reads TGTACCAGCAGTCCTCGGGGGTGGACCGGGGAGCTGTTTTTT. Its protein product is CTSSPRGWTGELFF.

This clonotype was counted many times. This sequence joins TRBV7-2 and TRBJ1-1; no firm D call. Between the trimmed V and J ends, which lost 4 bases and 1 base, there was a span of 7 bases. CDR3 length equals 13 residues. Germline CDR1 and CDR2: SGHTA and FQGNSA. In DNA form, the CDR3 reads TGTGCCAGCAGCTCCCAAAGGAACACTGAAGCTTTCTTT. Protein product: CASSSQRNTEAFF.

The rearrangement links TRBV5-1 to TRBJ2-5; D may be TRBD2 (6 bases). The CDR3 is 14 amino acids. The germline CDR1 and CDR2 sequences are SGHRS and YFSETQ. Trimming cost V 4 bases and J 5 bases, with 15 bases left between them. The CDR3 sequence is CASSRDSLRETQYF. CDR3 nucleotides: TGCGCCAGCAGCCGGGACTCCCTTCGCGAGACCCAGTACTTC.

On this clonotype itself: The junction does not match germline at one end; this may be a read error. V gene TRBV5-4 combines with J gene TRBJ2-1; D is possibly TRBD2 (5 bases). The CDR3 covers 13 residues. In germline, CDR1 is SGHNT, CDR2 YYREEE (reference sequence). This CDR3 is CVSSSGKYNEQFF. The CDR3 DNA follows: TGTGTCAGCAGCTCCGGGAAGTACAATGAGCAGTTCTTC.

The sample holds many counts of this clonotype. The CDR3 here is CASSLSGGPADTQYF. The CDR3 nucleotides read TGCGCCAGCAGCTTGTCGGGGGGGCCCGCAGATACGCAGTATTTT. The chain is built from TRBV5-1 and TRBJ2-3, with 8 nucleotides matching TRBD2. The CDR3 is 15 amino acids. From germline, CDR1 is SGHRS and CDR2 YFSETQ. V was clipped by 1 base and J by 4 bases; unmatched bases: 5. Supplemented by reference TRBV5-1 and TRBJ2-3, the full variable domain reads KAGVTQTPRYLIKTRGQQVTLSCSPISGHRSVSWYQQTPGQGLQFLFEYFSETQRNKGNFPGRFSGRQFSNSRSEMNVSTLELGDSALYLCASSLSGGPADTQYFGPGTRLTVL.

The chain uses TRBV20-1 and TRBJ2-7; TRBD2 matches 13 bases. Germline V gene sequence: CDR1 DFQATT, CDR2 SNEGSKA (reference sequence). The CDR3 extends over 14 amino acids. The V gene end was trimmed by 6 bases and the J gene end by 6 bases; junction bases not matched to a gene: 8. The CDR3 sequence is CSAPGLAGVGEQYF. CDR3 nucleotides: TGCAGTGCCCCCGGACTAGCGGGAGTAGGCGAGCAGTACTTC.

This clonotype has a count of ten or more. The chain carries TRBV29-1 and TRBJ2-5; a possible D gene is TRBD1 (6 bases). The V gene's germline CDR1 is SQVTM and CDR2 ANQGSEA. The CDR3 contains 14 residues. Trimming removed 7 bases at V and 5 bases at J, with 20 bases between. CDR3 nucleotides: TGCAGCGGGTCGGCAGGGGACGGTTGGGAGACCCAGTACTTC. The encoded protein is CSGSAGDGWETQYF.

This clonotype was seen a few times. Written as DNA, the CDR3 is TGTGCCAGCAGTCCCTCTGGACAGGGCCGAGGCAATGAGCAGTTCTTC. It specifies CASSPSGQGRGNEQFF. The V and J genes are TRBV12-3 or TRBV12-4 and TRBJ2-1; 8 positions match TRBD1. The CDR3 extends over 16 amino acids. V shed 5 bases, J shed 6 bases, and the junction held 12 bases outside the gene matches.